This T cell receptor (beta chain) was sequenced during a study of human T cells and chemical hapten exposure. About the study: Each patient's scalp received weekly diphenylcyclopropenone throughout the roughly 25-week study.

For this clonotype: The target antigen is unknown.

The study used a library that attached unique molecular identifiers to individual cDNA molecules. TCRdb used MiXCR to reprocess the RACE reads, holding one entry per CDR3 protein. Of about 340,000 distinct CDR3 sequences in the sample, approximately 6.3% are singletons; the top ten hold around 8.4%. Study conclusions and caveats: Expanded TCRs were compared with controls, and the expanded TCRs formed significantly more large CDR3 similarity clusters. There was a positive correlation between PT1 expanded TCR counts and patch test score.

As to time point: patch test 1, 2 weeks after DPC sensitization. Sample treatment: therapeutic diphenylcyclopropenone sensitization with weekly scalp DPC. The CDR3 covers 12 residues. V lost 6 bases and J lost 7; bases outside the gene matches: 3. Germline CDR1 is SNHLY and CDR2 is FYNNEI. The sample in question was whole blood, obtained in connection with sensitization to the hapten diphenylcyclopropenone (DPC). This sequence joins TRBV2 and TRBJ1-5; 7 nucleotides line up with TRBD1. This TCR came from a woman aged 18-29 years with alopecia areata. Some clones in this sample may be carry-over from other donors' samples. CDR3 region: CASSQGEQPQHF. CDR3 bases: TGTGCCAGCAGCCAGGGGGAGCAGCCCCAGCATTTT.